The 26 T cell receptor beta chains given below trace back to one sample, sequenced in a study of blood T cell repertoires in COVID-19. Only in-frame clones appear in the TCRdb table, and some are missing; sequencing was by immunoSEQ multiplex PCR. The table includes some 180,000 clones, 89% detected once. The sequencing sample was made of peripheral blood. The receptors were gathered from a man aged 40-49 years with acute or convalescent COVID-19.

The genes are TRBV5-4 and TRBJ1-1; a weak D match, TRBD1 (5 bases). Trimming stripped 4 bases from V and 4 bases from J, with 17 bases between. Germline loops: CDR1 SGHNT, CDR2 YYREEE (reference sequence). The CDR3 is 15 residues long. CDR3 sequence reads: CASSHGGALGTEAFF. In DNA, the CDR3 is TGTGCCAGCAGCCACGGTGGGGCCTTGGGCACTGAAGCTTTCTTT.

Only a few counts were recorded for this clone. The genes are TRBV5-1 and TRBJ2-2; D is possibly TRBD2 (6 bases). The CDR3 consists of 13 residues. Germline V CDR1 and CDR2: SGHRS, YFSETQ. V lost 4 bases, J lost 13 bases, and 17 bases lay in between. Written as DNA, the CDR3 is TGCGCCAGCAGCCTTCGGACCCAGGAGGGGCTGTTTTTT. Amino acids: CASSLRTQEGLFF.

In this sample, this clone turned up once. The rearrangement joins TRBV15 to TRBJ2-3; no reliable D call. Germline values: CDR1 LNHNV, CDR2 YYDKDF (reference sequence). V lost 0 bases and J lost 0, with 13 bases in between. The CDR3 contains 17 residues. CDR3: CATSRDPVGASTDTQYF. The CDR3 DNA follows: TGTGCCACCAGCAGAGATCCGGTGGGCGCTAGCACAGATACGCAGTATTTT.

This sequence joins TRBV10-2 and TRBJ2-1, with TRBD2 matching over 9 bases. This CDR3 has 15 amino acids. CDR1 and CDR2 from the germline V gene are WSHSY and SAAADI. The V and J ends lost 2 bases and 4 bases, in that order; junction bases with no gene match: 3. CDR3 sequence: CASSEQAGGYNEQFF. The DNA of the CDR3 is TGCGCCAGCAGTGAGCAAGCGGGGGGTTACAATGAGCAGTTCTTC.

The chain has TRBV30 and TRBJ2-7; 15 bases agree with TRBD2. This CDR3 is built from 18 residues. Germline V gives CDR1 GTSNPN, CDR2 SVGIG (reference sequence). The J segment lost 2 bases and the V segment lost 1 base, leaving 9 bases of the junction unmatched. CDR3 region: CAWSGRGLAGGLPYEQYF. CDR3 bases: TGTGCCTGGAGTGGCAGGGGACTAGCGGGGGGCCTTCCCTACGAGCAGTACTTC.

The chain combines TRBV27 with TRBJ1-1; possibly TRBD1 for D (5 bases). Germline CDR1 and CDR2: MNHEY and SMNVEV (reference sequence). Trimming shortened V by 2 bases and J by 4 bases, and 14 bases separated the two germline ends. The CDR3 is 15 residues long. The CDR3, as DNA: TGTGCCAGCAGTTTACGAGCAGGGAAGGGCACTGAAGCTTTCTTT. The encoded protein is CASSLRAGKGTEAFF.

This chain uses TRBV6-5 with TRBJ2-3, with a possible D match to TRBD2 (6 bases). The CDR3 is 15 residues long. CDR1 MNHEY and CDR2 SVGAGI come from the germline V gene. Trimming cost V 0 bases and J 5 bases, with 12 bases left between them. CDR3 nucleotides: TGTGCCAGCAGTTACTCGGGACTCCCTGGAGATACGCAGTATTTT. It translates to CASSYSGLPGDTQYF.

V usage is TRBV7-2 and J usage is TRBJ1-6; D remains ambiguous. V lost 4 bases and J lost 10, with 11 bases in between. This CDR3 spans 13 amino acids. Germline V lookup: CDR1 SGHTA, CDR2 FQGNSA. CDR3 sequence: CASSSYLASPLHF. CDR3 nucleotides: TGTGCCAGCAGCTCCTATTTAGCCTCACCCCTCCACTTT.

This sequence joins TRBV5-1 and TRBJ1-1; the D gene is possibly TRBD1 (5 bases). The CDR3 totals 14 residues. Germline V gives CDR1 SGHRS, CDR2 YFSETQ. V was pared by 0 bases and J by 6 bases, with 12 bases between. The CDR3 nucleotides read TGCGCCAGCAGCTTGGAAGTGGGGGGAGCTGAAGCTTTCTTT. Amino acid sequence: CASSLEVGGAEAFF.

The V call is TRBV7-3, the J call TRBJ2-3; D possibly corresponds to TRBD2 (7 bases). The CDR3 has 14 amino acids. The V gene lost 5 bases and the J gene lost 9 bases, with 18 bases spanning the gap. Germline CDR1 is SGHTA and CDR2 is FQGTGA. The CDR3 loop reads CASSATRGAGTQYF. As DNA, the CDR3 is TGTGCCAGCAGCGCCACCCGGGGGGCCGGCACGCAGTATTTT.

J is TRBJ1-2 and V is TRBV28, with 7 bases fitting TRBD1. The germline CDR1 and CDR2 sequences are MDHEN and SYDVKM. Trimming cost V 4 bases and J 6 bases; bases outside gene matches: 11. The CDR3 length is 15 residues. The CDR3 reads CASSSPQTGLDGYTF. DNA for the CDR3: TGTGCCAGCAGTTCCCCCCAGACAGGGCTGGATGGCTACACCTTC.

This clone was seen a handful of times. V and J are TRBV10-3 and TRBJ1-1, with 7 bases lining up with TRBD1. The germline gives CDR1 ENHRY, CDR2 SYGVKD. The length of the CDR3 is 14 residues. Trimming took 4 bases from V and 0 from J; bases not matched to a gene: 2. The CDR3 sequence: CAISGQGVNTEAFF. For the CDR3, the DNA is TGTGCCATCAGTGGACAGGGTGTGAACACTGAAGCTTTCTTT.

The genes are TRBV20-1 and TRBJ2-1; 7 bases match TRBD1. With V trimmed by 3 bases and J by 2 bases, 10 bases remained unmatched. The V gene's germline CDR1 is DFQATT and CDR2 SNEGSKA (reference sequence). The CDR3 has 16 amino acids. CDR3 loop: CSASDREKSTYNEQFF. The DNA for the CDR3 is TGCAGTGCTAGTGACAGGGAAAAGTCCACCTACAATGAGCAGTTCTTC.

The gene calls are TRBV19 and TRBJ1-1; weak D call: TRBD1 (5 bases). The CDR3 is 13 residues long. The germline V and J ends were trimmed by 7 bases and 0 bases, with 9 bases remaining between them. Germline assignment: CDR1 LNHDA and CDR2 SQIVND (reference sequence). The CDR3 sequence is CASKPGLNTEAFF. As DNA, the CDR3 is TGTGCCAGTAAACCAGGGCTGAACACTGAAGCTTTCTTT.

This clone was recorded only once. The CDR3 is CASSHLGEEGEQYF. CDR3 bases: TGTGCCAGCAGTCATCTCGGGGAGGAAGGCGAGCAGTACTTC. The V gene is TRBV3-1 (or the pseudogene TRBV3-2), the J gene TRBJ2-7, with D possibly TRBD2 on 6 matching bases. V lost 6 bases to trimming and J lost 6 bases, with 18 bases between them. The length of the CDR3 is 14 residues. Germline CDR1 LGHDT, CDR2 YNNKEL (reference sequence).

The chain is built from TRBV27 and TRBJ2-2; TRBD2 aligns across 15 bases. V gave up 1 base and J gave up 6 bases; unmatched junction bases: 9. Germline assignment: CDR1 MNHEY and CDR2 SMNVEV (reference sequence). The CDR3 runs 19 residues. CDR3 nucleotides: TGTGCCAGCAGTTTATGGGGGACTAGCGGGGGGCCGTCCGCCGGGGAGCTGTTTTTT. It specifies CASSLWGTSGGPSAGELFF.

The V gene is TRBV10-3, the J gene TRBJ1-6; no reliable D call. Germline CDR1 reads ENHRY; CDR2 reads SYGVKD. Trimming shortened V by 3 bases and J by 11 bases, and 14 bases separated the two germline ends. This CDR3 has 14 amino acids. Here the CDR3 DNA reads TGTGCCATCAGTGAACTACTGGCGGCCGCACCCCTCCACTTT. It specifies CAISELLAAAPLHF.

The chain uses TRBV7-8 and TRBJ2-5; the match to TRBD2 covers 7 bases. The CDR3 covers 16 residues. V lost 1 base, J lost 2 bases, and 7 bases stayed unmatched. The germline V gene has CDR1 SGHVS and CDR2 FQNEAQ. CDR3 in DNA: TGTGCCAGCAGCTTAGGATTTCGGGGGGAACAAGAGACCCAGTACTTC. This codes for CASSLGFRGEQETQYF.

This clone was picked up one time. One junction end disagrees with the germline gene, perhaps due to a read error. The V call is TRBV24-1, the J call TRBJ1-2; D is uncertain. This CDR3 has 9 residues. Germline CDR1 reads KGHDR; CDR2 reads SFDVKD. CDR3 nucleotides: TGTGCCACCAGACCGACTAAACCCTTC. Protein sequence: CATRPTKPF.

The gene calls are TRBV28 and TRBJ1-3; D unresolved. The CDR3 is made up of 15 amino acids. Trimming pared 6 bases from V and 5 bases from J, leaving 17 bases between. Germline assignment: CDR1 MDHEN and CDR2 SYDVKM. The CDR3 nucleotides are TGTGCCAGCAGGCCAACGGAGAATCTGAGAAACACCATATATTTT. This codes for CASRPTENLRNTIYF.

This rearrangement joins TRBV7-9 to TRBJ2-7; perhaps TRBD1 as D (6 bases). CDR1 is SEHNR and CDR2 is FQNEAQ in the germline V gene (reference sequence). V was shortened by 5 bases and J by 5 bases, with 13 bases between the two germline ends. CDR3 size: 13 residues. CDR3 nucleotide sequence: TGTGCCAGCAGCCCAAACCCAGGGGACGAGCAGTACTTC. Encoded protein: CASSPNPGDEQYF.

The CDR3 sequence is CASSESLVAGQETQYF. CDR3 bases: TGCGCCAGCAGTGAGTCGTTAGTAGCGGGGCAAGAGACCCAGTACTTC. The chain links TRBV10-1 to TRBJ2-5; TRBD2 agrees at 8 bases. V lost 0 bases to trimming and J lost 2 bases; unmatched junction nucleotides: 5. Germline V lookup: CDR1 WNHNN, CDR2 SYGVQD (reference sequence). The CDR3 sequence is 16 residues long.

V is TRBV6-5 and J is TRBJ1-5; TRBD1 matches at 8 bases. This CDR3 is 16 amino acids long. Per germline, CDR1 MNHEY and CDR2 SVGAGI. V was clipped by 4 bases and J by 4 bases; unmatched bases: 9. CDR3 coding DNA: TGTGCCAGCAGTTCAGCGGGGACAGGAGGTAATCAGCCCCAGCATTTT. It specifies CASSSAGTGGNQPQHF.

This clone occurred a few times. The chain links TRBV5-1 to TRBJ1-5; D gene uncertain. The CDR3 sequence is 17 residues long. V shed 0 bases and J shed 1 base, with 14 bases lying between them. CDR1 and CDR2 (germline): SGHRS, YFSETQ. CDR3: CASSLAPGAGSNQPQHF. CDR3 bases: TGCGCCAGCAGCTTGGCCCCTGGTGCGGGAAGCAATCAGCCCCAGCATTTT.

V and J are TRBV6-4 and TRBJ1-3; tentative D call: TRBD1 (6 bases). Germline CDR1 is MRHNA and CDR2 is SNTAGT. This CDR3 comprises 13 residues. V was pared by 6 bases and J by 2 bases, with 8 bases between. The chain's CDR3 is CASRRGTGNTIYF. In DNA form, the CDR3 reads TGTGCCAGCAGGAGGGGGACTGGAAACACCATATATTTT.

The gene calls are TRBV6-2 or TRBV6-3 and TRBJ2-5; 7 bases agree with TRBD2. The CDR3 consists of 14 residues. Looked up from germline, CDR1 is MNHEY and CDR2 is SVGEGT. V was pared by 2 bases and J by 3 bases, with 3 bases of the junction left unmatched. CDR3 region: CASSYSGAKETQYF. In nucleotides, the CDR3 is TGTGCCAGCAGTTACAGCGGGGCAAAAGAGACCCAGTACTTC.